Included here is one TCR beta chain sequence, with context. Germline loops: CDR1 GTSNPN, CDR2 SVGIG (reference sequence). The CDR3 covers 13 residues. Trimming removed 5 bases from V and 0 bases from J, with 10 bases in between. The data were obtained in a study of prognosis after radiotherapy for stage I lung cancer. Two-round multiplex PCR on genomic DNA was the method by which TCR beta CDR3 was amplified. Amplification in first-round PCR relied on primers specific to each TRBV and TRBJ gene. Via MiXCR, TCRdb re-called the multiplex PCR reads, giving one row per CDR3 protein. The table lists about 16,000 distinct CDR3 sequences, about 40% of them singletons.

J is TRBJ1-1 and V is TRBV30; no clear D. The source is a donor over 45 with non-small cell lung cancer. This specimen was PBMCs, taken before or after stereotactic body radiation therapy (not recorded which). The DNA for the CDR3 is TGTGCCTGGTCGGCTAGATTGAACACTGAAGCTTTCTTT. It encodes CAWSARLNTEAFF.